This T cell receptor (beta chain) stems from a study of shared clonotypes between healthy human individuals. V shed 4 bases and J 0 bases; nucleotides not matched to a gene: 3. This CDR3 is built from 15 residues. Germline assignment: CDR1 MGHRA and CDR2 YSYEKL. Every immunoSEQ plate was one replicate of a subset's evenly spread DNA. Method: immunoSEQ multiplex PCR; TCRdb's copy keeps in-frame clones and lacks some. Of 2,500,000 or so clones listed, around nine tenths were seen once; the top ten hold over 0.12%. The study, taken as a whole, reports: Generation probabilities were higher for clonotypes shared across all four sorted-subset donors than for unshared ones.

Details on this clone: Its antigen is not identified.

The genes are TRBV4-1 and TRBJ1-3; 7 bases match TRBD1. The receptor was derived from a man younger than 30 in good health. Sequenced: naive CD4+ T cells sorted from blood. Subset defined: CD45RA+ positively selected. The chain's CDR3 is CASSPGQLSGNTIYF. The CDR3 bases are TGCGCCAGCAGCCCGGGACAGCTCTCTGGAAACACCATATATTTT.